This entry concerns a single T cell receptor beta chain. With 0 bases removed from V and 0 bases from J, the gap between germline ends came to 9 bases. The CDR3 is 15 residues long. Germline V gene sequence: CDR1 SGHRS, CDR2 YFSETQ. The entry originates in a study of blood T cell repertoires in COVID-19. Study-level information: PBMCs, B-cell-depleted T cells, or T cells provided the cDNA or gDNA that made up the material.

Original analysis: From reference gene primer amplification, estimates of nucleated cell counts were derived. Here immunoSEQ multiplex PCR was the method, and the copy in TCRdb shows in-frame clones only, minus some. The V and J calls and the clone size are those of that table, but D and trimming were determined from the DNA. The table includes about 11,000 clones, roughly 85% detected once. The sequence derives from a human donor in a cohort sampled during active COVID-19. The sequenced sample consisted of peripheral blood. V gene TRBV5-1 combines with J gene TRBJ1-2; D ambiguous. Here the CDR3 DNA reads TGCGCCAGCAGCTTGGGGCAGGCCGCTAACTATGGCTACACCTTC. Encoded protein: CASSLGQAANYGYTF. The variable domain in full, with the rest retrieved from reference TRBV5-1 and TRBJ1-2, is KAGVTQTPRYLIKTRGQQVTLSCSPISGHRSVSWYQQTPGQGLQFLFEYFSETQRNKGNFPGRFSGRQFSNSRSEMNVSTLELGDSALYLCASSLGQAANYGYTFGSGTRLTVV.